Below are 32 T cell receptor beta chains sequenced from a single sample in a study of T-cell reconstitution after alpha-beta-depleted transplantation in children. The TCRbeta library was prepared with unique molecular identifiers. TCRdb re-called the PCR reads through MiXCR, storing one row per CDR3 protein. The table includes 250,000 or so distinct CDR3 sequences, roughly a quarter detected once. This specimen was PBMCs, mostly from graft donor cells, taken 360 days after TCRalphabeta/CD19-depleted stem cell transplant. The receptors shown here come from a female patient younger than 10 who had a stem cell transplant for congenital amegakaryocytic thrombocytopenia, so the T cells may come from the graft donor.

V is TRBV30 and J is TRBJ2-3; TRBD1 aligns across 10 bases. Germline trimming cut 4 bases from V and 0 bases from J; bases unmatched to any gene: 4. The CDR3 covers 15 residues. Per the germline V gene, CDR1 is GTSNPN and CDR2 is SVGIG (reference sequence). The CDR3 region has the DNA TGTGCCTGGACCGGGGACAGGGGAAGCACAGATACGCAGTATTTT. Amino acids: CAWTGDRGSTDTQYF.

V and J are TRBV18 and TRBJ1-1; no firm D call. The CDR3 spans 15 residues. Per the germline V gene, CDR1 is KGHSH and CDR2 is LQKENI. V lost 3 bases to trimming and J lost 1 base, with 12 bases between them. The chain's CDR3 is CASSPVRGRNTEAFF. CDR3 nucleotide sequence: TGTGCCAGCTCACCGGTACGCGGAAGGAACACTGAAGCTTTCTTT.

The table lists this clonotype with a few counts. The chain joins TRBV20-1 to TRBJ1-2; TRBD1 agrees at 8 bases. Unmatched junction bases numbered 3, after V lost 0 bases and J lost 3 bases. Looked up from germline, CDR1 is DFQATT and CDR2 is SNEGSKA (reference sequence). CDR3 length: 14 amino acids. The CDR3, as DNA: TGCAGTGCTAGAGACCGGGACAGGTACTATGGCTACACCTTC. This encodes CSARDRDRYYGYTF.

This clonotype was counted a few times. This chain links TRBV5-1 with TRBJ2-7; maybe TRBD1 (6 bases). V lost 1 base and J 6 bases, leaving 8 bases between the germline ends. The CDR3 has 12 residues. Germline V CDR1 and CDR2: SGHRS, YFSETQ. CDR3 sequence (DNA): TGCGCCAGCAGCTTGAGCAGGGGCGAGCAGTACTTC. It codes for CASSLSRGEQYF.

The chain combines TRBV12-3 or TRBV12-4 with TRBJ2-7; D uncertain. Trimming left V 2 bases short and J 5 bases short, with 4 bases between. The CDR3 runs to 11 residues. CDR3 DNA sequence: TGTGCCAGCAGTTTACGCCACGAGCAGTACTTC. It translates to CASSLRHEQYF.

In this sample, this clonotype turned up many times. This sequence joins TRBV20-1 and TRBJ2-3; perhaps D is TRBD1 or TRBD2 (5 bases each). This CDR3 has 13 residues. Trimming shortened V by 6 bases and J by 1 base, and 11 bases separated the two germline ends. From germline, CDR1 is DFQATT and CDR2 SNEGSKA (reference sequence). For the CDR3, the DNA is TGCAGTGCCAGATGGGACCGCACAGATACGCAGTATTTT. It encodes CSARWDRTDTQYF.

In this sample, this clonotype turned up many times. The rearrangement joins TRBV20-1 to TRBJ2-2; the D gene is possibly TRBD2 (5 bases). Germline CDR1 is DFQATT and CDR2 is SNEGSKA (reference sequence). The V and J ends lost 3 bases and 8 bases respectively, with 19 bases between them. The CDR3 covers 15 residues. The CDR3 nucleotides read TGCAGTGCTAGGGCCTTTGAGCGGTCGAAGGGGGAGCTGTTTTTT. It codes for CSARAFERSKGELFF.

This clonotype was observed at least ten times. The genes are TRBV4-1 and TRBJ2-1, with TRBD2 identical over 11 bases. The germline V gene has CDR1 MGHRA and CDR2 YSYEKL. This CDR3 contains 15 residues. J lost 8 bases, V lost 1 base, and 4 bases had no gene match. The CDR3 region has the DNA TGCGCCAGCAGCCAAGTAGTAGCGGGAGGGTATGAGCAGTTCTTC. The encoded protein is CASSQVVAGGYEQFF.

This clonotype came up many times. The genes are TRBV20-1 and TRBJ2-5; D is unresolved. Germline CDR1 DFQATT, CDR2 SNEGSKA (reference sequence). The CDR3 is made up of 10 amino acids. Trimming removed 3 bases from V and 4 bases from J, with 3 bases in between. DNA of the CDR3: TGCAGTGCTAGGGGAGAGACCCAGTACTTC. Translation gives CSARGETQYF.

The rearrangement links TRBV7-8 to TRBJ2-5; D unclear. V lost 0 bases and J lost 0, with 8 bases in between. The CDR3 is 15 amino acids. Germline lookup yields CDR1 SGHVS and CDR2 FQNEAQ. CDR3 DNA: TGTGCCAGCAGCTTAGCCCCCAGCGACCAAGAGACCCAGTACTTC. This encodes CASSLAPSDQETQYF. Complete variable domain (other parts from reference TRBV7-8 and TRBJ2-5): GAGVSQSPRYKVAKRGQDVALRCDPISGHVSLFWYQQALGQGPEFLTYFQNEAQLDKSGLPSDRFFAERPEGSVSTLKIQRTQQEDSAVYLCASSLAPSDQETQYFGPGTRLLVL.

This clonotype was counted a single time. This CDR3 reads CASSVRPRAHTDTQYF. The CDR3 DNA follows: TGTGCCAGCAGTGTTAGGCCCAGGGCCCACACAGATACGCAGTATTTT. This chain connects TRBV2 to TRBJ2-3; weak D call: TRBD1 (5 bases). Trimming cost V 4 bases and J 2 bases, with 16 bases left between them. Germline values: CDR1 SNHLY, CDR2 FYNNEI. The CDR3 spans 16 residues.

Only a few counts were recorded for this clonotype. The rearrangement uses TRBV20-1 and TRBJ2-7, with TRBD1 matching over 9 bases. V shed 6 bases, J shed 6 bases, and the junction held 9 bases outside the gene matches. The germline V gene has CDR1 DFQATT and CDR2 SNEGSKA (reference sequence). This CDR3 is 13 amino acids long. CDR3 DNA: TGCAGTGCCACCGGGACAGGGCGTAGCGAGCAGTACTTC. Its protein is CSATGTGRSEQYF.

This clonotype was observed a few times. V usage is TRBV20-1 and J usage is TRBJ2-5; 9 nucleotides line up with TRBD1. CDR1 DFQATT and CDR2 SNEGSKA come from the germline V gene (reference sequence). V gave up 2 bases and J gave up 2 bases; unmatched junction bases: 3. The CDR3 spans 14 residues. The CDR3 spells CSARPTGGQETQYF. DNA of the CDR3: TGCAGTGCTAGACCGACAGGGGGGCAAGAGACCCAGTACTTC.

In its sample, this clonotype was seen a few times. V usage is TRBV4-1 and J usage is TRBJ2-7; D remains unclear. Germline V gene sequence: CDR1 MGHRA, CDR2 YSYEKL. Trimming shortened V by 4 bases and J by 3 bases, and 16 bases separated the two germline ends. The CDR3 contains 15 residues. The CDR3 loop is CASSPGPTINYEQYF. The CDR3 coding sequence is TGCGCCAGCAGCCCTGGTCCGACCATAAACTACGAGCAGTACTTC.

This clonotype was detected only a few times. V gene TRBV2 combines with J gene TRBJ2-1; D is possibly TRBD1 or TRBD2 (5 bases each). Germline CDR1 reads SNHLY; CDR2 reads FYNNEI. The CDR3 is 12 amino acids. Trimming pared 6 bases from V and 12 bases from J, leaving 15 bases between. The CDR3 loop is CASSSPPGRQFF. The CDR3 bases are TGTGCCAGCAGCTCTCCACCAGGGAGGCAGTTCTTC. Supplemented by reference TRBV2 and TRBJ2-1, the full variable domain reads EPEVTQTPSHQVTQMGQEVILRCVPISNHLYFYWYRQILGQKVEFLVSFYNNEISEKSEIFDDQFSVERPDGSNFTLKIRSTKLEDSAMYFCASSSPPGRQFFGPGTRLTVL.

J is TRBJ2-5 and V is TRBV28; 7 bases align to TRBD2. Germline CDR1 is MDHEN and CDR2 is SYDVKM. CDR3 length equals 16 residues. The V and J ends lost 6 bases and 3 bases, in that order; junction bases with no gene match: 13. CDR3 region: CASSRRLSGLKETQYF. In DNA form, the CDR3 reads TGTGCCAGCAGCCGCAGGCTTAGCGGGTTAAAAGAGACCCAGTACTTC.

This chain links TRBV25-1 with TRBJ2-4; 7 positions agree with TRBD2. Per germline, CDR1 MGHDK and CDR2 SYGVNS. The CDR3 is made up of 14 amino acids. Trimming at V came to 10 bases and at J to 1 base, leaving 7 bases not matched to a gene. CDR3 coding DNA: TGTGCCACCTCCGGGGGGAGGGCCAAAAACATTCAGTACTTC. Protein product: CATSGGRAKNIQYF.

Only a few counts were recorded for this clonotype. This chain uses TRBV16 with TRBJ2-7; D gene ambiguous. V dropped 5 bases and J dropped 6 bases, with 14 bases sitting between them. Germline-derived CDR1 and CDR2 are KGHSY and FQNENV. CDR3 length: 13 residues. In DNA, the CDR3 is TGTGCCAGCAGCTGCTGCGAGCTGGCCGAGCAGTACTTC. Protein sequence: CASSCCELAEQYF.

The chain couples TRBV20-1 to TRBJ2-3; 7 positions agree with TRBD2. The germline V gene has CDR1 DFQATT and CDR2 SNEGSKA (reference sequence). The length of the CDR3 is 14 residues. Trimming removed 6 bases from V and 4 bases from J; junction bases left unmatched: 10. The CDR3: CSATLAIGPDTQYF. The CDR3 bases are TGCAGTGCGACACTAGCGATCGGTCCAGATACGCAGTATTTT.

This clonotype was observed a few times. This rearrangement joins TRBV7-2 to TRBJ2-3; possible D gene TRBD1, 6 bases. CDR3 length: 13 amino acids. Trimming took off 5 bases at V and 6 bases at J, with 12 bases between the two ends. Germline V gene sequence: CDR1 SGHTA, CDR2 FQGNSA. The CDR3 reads CASSPGVVDTQYF. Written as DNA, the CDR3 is TGTGCCAGCAGCCCAGGGGTAGTGGATACGCAGTATTTT.

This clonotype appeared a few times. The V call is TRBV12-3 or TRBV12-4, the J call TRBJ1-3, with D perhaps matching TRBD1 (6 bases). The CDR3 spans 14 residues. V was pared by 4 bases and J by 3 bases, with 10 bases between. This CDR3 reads CASSYTGFGNTIYF. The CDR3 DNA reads TGTGCCAGCAGTTACACAGGGTTTGGAAACACCATATATTTT.

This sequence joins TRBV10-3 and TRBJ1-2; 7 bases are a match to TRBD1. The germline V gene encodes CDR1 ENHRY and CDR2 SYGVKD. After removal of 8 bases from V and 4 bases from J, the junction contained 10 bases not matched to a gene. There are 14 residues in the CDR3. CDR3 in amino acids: CAIYGTDNLYGYTF. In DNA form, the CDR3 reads TGTGCCATCTATGGGACAGATAACCTCTATGGCTACACCTTC.

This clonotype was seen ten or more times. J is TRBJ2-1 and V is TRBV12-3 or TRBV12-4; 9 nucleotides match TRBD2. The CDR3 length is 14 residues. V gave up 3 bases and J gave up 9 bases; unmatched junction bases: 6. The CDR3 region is CASSLLAGIAEQFF. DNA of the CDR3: TGTGCCAGCAGTTTGCTAGCGGGAATTGCTGAGCAGTTCTTC.

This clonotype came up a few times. The CDR3 loop reads CASSHGGWEETQYF. Here the CDR3 DNA reads TGTGCCAGCAGTCACGGGGGCTGGGAGGAGACCCAGTACTTC. The chain combines TRBV7-6 with TRBJ2-5, with D possibly being TRBD1 or TRBD2 (6 bases each). Trimming took off 6 bases at V and 5 bases at J, with 16 bases between the two ends. Germline assignment: CDR1 SGHVS and CDR2 FNYEAQ. The CDR3 totals 14 residues. Filled out from reference TRBV7-6 and TRBJ2-5, the complete variable domain reads GAGVSQSPRYKVTKRGQDVALRCDPISGHVSLYWYRQALGQGPEFLTYFNYEAQQDKSGLPNDRFSAERPEGSISTLTIQRTEQRDSAMYRCASSHGGWEETQYFGPGTRLLVL.

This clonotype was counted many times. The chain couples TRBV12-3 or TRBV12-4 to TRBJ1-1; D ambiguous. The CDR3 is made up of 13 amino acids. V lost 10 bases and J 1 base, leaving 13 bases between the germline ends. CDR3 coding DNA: TGTGCCACTCAAGCGGACGGGAACACTGAAGCTTTCTTT. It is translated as CATQADGNTEAFF.

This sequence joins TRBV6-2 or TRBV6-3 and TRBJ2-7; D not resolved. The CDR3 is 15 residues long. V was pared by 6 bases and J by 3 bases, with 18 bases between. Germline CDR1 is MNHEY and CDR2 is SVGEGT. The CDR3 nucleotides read TGTGCCAGCAGCCTAAGACGGTCTCTAGGCTACGAGCAGTACTTC. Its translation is CASSLRRSLGYEQYF.

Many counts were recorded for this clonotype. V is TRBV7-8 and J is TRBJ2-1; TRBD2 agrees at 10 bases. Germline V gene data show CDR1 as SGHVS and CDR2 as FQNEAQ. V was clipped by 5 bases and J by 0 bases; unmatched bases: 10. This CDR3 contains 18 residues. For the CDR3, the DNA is TGTGCCAGCAGCACAGGACTAGCGGTCGGGAGCTCCTACAATGAGCAGTTCTTC. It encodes CASSTGLAVGSSYNEQFF.

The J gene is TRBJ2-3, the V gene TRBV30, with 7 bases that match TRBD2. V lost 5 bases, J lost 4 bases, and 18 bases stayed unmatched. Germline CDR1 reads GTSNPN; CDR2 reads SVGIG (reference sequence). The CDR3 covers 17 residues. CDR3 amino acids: CAWQPPLGGGLADTQYF. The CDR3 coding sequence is TGTGCCTGGCAACCCCCCCTCGGGGGAGGGTTGGCAGATACGCAGTATTTT.

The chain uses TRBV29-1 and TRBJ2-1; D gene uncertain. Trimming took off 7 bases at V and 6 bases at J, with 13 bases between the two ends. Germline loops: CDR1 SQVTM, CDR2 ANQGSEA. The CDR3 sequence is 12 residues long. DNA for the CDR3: TGCAGCGCAGGCGGTGGACCCAATGAGCAGTTCTTC. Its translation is CSAGGGPNEQFF.

The CDR3 loop is CASSLASGPGDEQFF. The CDR3, as DNA: TGTGCCAGCAGCTTGGCTAGCGGGCCTGGGGATGAGCAGTTCTTC. V gene TRBV7-9 combines with J gene TRBJ2-1; 8 nucleotides align to TRBD2. The CDR3 length is 15 residues. Germline V lookup: CDR1 SEHNR, CDR2 FQNEAQ (reference sequence). The J segment lost 8 bases and the V segment lost 3 bases, leaving 9 bases of the junction unmatched.

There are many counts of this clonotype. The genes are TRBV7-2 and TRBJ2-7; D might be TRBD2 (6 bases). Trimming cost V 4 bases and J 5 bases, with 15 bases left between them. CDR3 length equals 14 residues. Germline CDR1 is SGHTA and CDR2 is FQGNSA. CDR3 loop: CASSSGALAHEQYF. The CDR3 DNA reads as TGTGCCAGCAGCTCTGGGGCACTAGCCCACGAGCAGTACTTC.

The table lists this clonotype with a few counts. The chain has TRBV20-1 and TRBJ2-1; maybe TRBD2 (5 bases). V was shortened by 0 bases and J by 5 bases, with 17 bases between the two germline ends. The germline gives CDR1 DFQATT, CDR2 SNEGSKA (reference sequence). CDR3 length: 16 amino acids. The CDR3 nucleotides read TGCAGTGCTAGAGAACCTGGACTCACCGGCCACAATGAGCAGTTCTTC. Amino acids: CSAREPGLTGHNEQFF.